The 18 T cell receptor beta chains below all came from one sample that was sequenced in a study of tumor-infiltrating lymphocytes in primary liver carcinoma. The template, roughly 0.45 ug total RNA, yielded TCR beta cDNA made with a constant-region primer. Employing slightly modified ARM-PCR, three nested multiplex PCR rounds were run, and these gave rise to the TCR beta libraries. TRBV1-TRBV30 forward and Cbeta reverse primers drove the first two roughly 10-cycle rounds. TCRdb fed the multiplex PCR reads into MiXCR, producing one record per CDR3 protein. The table has roughly 190,000 distinct CDR3 sequences, around four fifths seen once. Total RNA and DNA came together from 20-30 mg of bulk tissue without cell sorting. Material: tumor tissue from primary liver carcinoma. These TCRs come from a man aged 35-49 years with primary liver carcinoma and hepatitis B virus infection.

Points on this clonotype: One junction end does not reproduce the germline sequence, and a read error may be involved. V gene TRBV4-1 combines with J gene TRBJ2-1, with 7 positions matching TRBD2. The CDR3 is made up of 17 amino acids. Germline CDR1 MGHRA, CDR2 YSYEKL. This CDR3 reads CTSSPRAGVISYHEQFF. The CDR3 DNA reads TGCACCAGCAGCCCGAGGGCGGGAGTGATTTCCTACCATGAGCAGTTCTTC.

As to this clonotype: A junction end diverges from the germline sequence, so it may reflect a read error. The V call is TRBV5-1, the J call TRBJ2-1; 7 nucleotides agree with TRBD1. CDR1 and CDR2 from the germline V gene are SGHRS and YFSETQ. The CDR3 totals 12 residues. CDR3 sequence reads: CASRSYRGEQLF. The CDR3 nucleotides are TGCGCCAGCAGATCCTACAGGGGCGAGCAGCTCTTC.

As regards this clonotype: A junction end diverges from the germline sequence, so it may reflect a read error. The chain couples TRBV6-6 to TRBJ2-7; the D is unclear. This CDR3 is 14 amino acids long. The germline CDR1 and CDR2 sequences are MNHNY and SVGAGI (reference sequence). CDR3 nucleotide sequence: TGTGCCAGCAGTTTTACGAGTTCCTCCTTCGAGCAGTACTTC. It is translated as CASSFTSSSFEQYF.

Concerning this clonotype: Germline is not matched at one junction end, which may reflect a read error. V is TRBV29-1 and J is TRBJ2-2, with TRBD1 matching over 8 bases. The CDR3 runs 16 residues. CDR1 and CDR2 from the germline V gene are SQVTM and ANQGSEA. CDR3 coding DNA: TGCAGTGTTGAAGGGTTGGACAGGGTGGACACCGGGGAGCTGTGTTTT. This encodes CSVEGLDRVDTGELCF.

Worth noting for this clonotype: Germline is not matched at one junction end, which may reflect a read error. The chain employs TRBV29-1 and TRBJ1-2; no clear D. The germline gives CDR1 SQVTM, CDR2 ANQGSEA. This CDR3 has 18 residues. CDR3 in DNA: TGCAGCGTTGGGGAACCATCAGGAACTCAAATGGCTAACTATGGCTACATCTTC. Encoded protein: CSVGEPSGTQMANYGYIF.

This rearrangement joins TRBV24-1 to TRBJ2-2; 12 positions agree with TRBD2. The V segment lost 4 bases and the J segment 9 bases; nucleotides outside the gene matches: 5. The CDR3 has 15 residues. Germline V lookup: CDR1 KGHDR, CDR2 SFDVKD. The CDR3 nucleotides are TGTGCCACCAGTGACGGACTAGCGGGAAGCCGGGAGCTGTTTTTT. This translates into CATSDGLAGSRELFF.

In DNA form, the CDR3 reads TGTGCCAGCAGCTTAGAGTCGTTACCCGGGACAGGAGAATATAGCAATCAGCCCCAGCATTTT. It translates to CASSLESLPGTGEYSNQPQHF. The V gene is TRBV28, the J gene TRBJ1-5; TRBD1 aligns across 8 bases. The CDR3 consists of 21 residues. The ends lost 6 bases at V and 0 bases at J; junction bases unmatched: 22. Germline lookup yields CDR1 MDHEN and CDR2 SYDVKM.

In regard to this clonotype: Sequence at one end of the junction differs from germline and may be a read error. The V call is TRBV6-5, the J call TRBJ2-5; the match to TRBD2 covers 11 bases. Looked up from germline, CDR1 is MNHEY and CDR2 is SVGAGI. The CDR3 is 17 residues long. CDR3 amino acids: CASSADTSGGFQETQYF. The CDR3 nucleotides are TGTGCCAGCAGCGCGGACACTAGCGGGGGATTTCAAGAGACCCAATACTTC.

A remark on this clonotype: No conserved phenylalanine or tryptophan is present at the end of the CDR3, so a read error is the likely explanation. V gene TRBV29-1 combines with J gene TRBJ2-2; 9 nucleotides match TRBD1. The CDR3 extends over 14 amino acids. CDR1 and CDR2 from the germline V gene are SQVTM and ANQGSEA. CDR3 sequence (DNA): TGCAGTGTTAATGGGGACAGGGACACCGGGGAGCTGTTTTTA. Protein product: CSVNGDRDTGELFL.

The CDR3 protein is CACSLKETQYF. CDR3 sequence (DNA): TGTGCCTGTAGCTTAAAAGAGACCCAGTACTTC. This chain connects TRBV11-2 to TRBJ2-5; D is uncertain. V lost 11 bases, J lost 3 bases, and 10 bases lay in between. The germline CDR1 and CDR2 sequences are SGHAT and FQNNGV. The CDR3 is 11 amino acids. Filled out from reference TRBV11-2 and TRBJ2-5, the complete variable domain reads EAGVAQSPRYKIIEKRQSVAFWCNPISGHATLYWYQQILGQGPKLLIQFQNNGVVDDSQLPKDRFSAERLKGVDSTLKIQPAKLEDSAVYLCACSLKETQYFGPGTRLLVL.

This clonotype has a handful of counts. The genes are TRBV20-1 and TRBJ2-7; 8 bases are shared with TRBD2. There are 13 residues in the CDR3. Looked up from germline, CDR1 is DFQATT and CDR2 is SNEGSKA (reference sequence). Trimming took 6 bases from V and 4 from J; bases not matched to a gene: 8. The CDR3 sequence: CSASGLAPYEQYF. The CDR3, as DNA: TGCAGTGCAAGCGGACTAGCACCTTACGAGCAGTACTTC.

In regard to this clonotype: One end of the junction varies from germline; a read error may be responsible. The rearrangement uses TRBV29-1 and TRBJ2-7, with D unclear. This CDR3 has 11 amino acids. CDR1 is SQVTM, CDR2 ANQGSEA, per germline. CDR3 region: CSVGDMDEHYF. The CDR3, as DNA: TGCAGCGTTGGCGACATGGACGAGCATTACTTC.

Turning to this clonotype: Mismatch with germline at one junction end may stem from a read error. V usage is TRBV12-3 or TRBV12-4 and J usage is TRBJ2-1; the D is unclear. The CDR3 consists of 12 residues. The CDR3 DNA is TGTGCCAGCCGTTTACTGGGCCATGAGCAGTTCTTC. It codes for CASRLLGHEQFF.

The chain has TRBV7-9 and TRBJ1-1, with D uncertain. CDR1 is SEHNR, CDR2 FQNEAQ, per germline (reference sequence). V lost 9 bases, J lost 4 bases, and 21 bases lay in between. CDR3 length equals 15 residues. CDR3 protein: CARSPPAGMSTEAFF. The CDR3 nucleotides read TGTGCCAGAAGCCCTCCTGCGGGTATGAGCACTGAAGCTTTCTTT.

The sample holds one count of this clonotype. A much bigger clone sits one base away, suggesting this may be a read error. This chain joins TRBV5-6 and TRBJ2-1; 14 nucleotides align to TRBD2. Germline CDR1 SGHDT, CDR2 YYEEEE. The CDR3 has 18 amino acids. As DNA, the CDR3 is TGTGCCAGCAGCCGGACTAGCGGGAGGCCAAACTCCTACAATGAGCGGTTCTTC. Protein: CASSRTSGRPNSYNERFF.

Worth noting for this clonotype: Mismatch with germline at one junction end may stem from a read error. The rearrangement links TRBV6-2 or TRBV6-3 to TRBJ2-1; the match to TRBD1 covers 10 bases. CDR1 MNHEY and CDR2 SVGEGT come from the germline V gene. CDR3 length: 14 residues. CDR3 in amino acids: CARKGTGDPNEQLF. The CDR3 coding sequence is TGTGCCCGCAAAGGGACAGGGGATCCCAATGAGCAGCTCTTC.

Details on this clonotype: Compared with germline, one end of the junction differs, possibly owing to a read error. This rearrangement joins TRBV6-6 to TRBJ1-6; TRBD1 matches 9 bases. CDR3 length equals 15 residues. CDR1 and CDR2 (germline): MNHNY, SVGAGI (reference sequence). The chain's CDR3 is CASSLGTGRTSPFHF. CDR3 coding DNA: TGTGCCAGCAGTCTCGGGACAGGGCGCACTTCACCCTTCCACTTT.

Only a few counts were recorded for this clonotype. The junction differs from germline at one of its ends, possibly a read error. This sequence joins TRBV29-1 and TRBJ2-7; TRBD1 matches 10 bases. Germline CDR1 is SQVTM and CDR2 is ANQGSEA. This CDR3 spans 15 amino acids. CDR3 sequence: CSLEEWDRGVDEQYF. In DNA, the CDR3 is TGCAGCCTTGAGGAATGGGACAGGGGAGTAGATGAGCAGTACTTC.